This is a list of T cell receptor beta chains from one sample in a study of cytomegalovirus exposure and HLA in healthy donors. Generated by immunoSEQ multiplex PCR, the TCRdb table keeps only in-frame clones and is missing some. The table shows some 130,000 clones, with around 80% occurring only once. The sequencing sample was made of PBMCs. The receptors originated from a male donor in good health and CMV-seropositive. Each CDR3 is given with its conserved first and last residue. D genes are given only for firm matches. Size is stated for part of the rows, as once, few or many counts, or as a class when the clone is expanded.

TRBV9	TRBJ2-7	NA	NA	CASSADTYEQYF	TGTGCCAGCAGCGCCGATACATACGAGCAGTACTTC
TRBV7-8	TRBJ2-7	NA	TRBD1	CASSTGTGGGYEQYF	TGTGCCAGCAGCACCGGGACAGGGGGAGGGTACGAGCAGTACTTC
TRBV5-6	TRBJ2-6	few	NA	CASSLGADVLTF	TGTGCCAGCAGCTTGGGCGCGGACGTCCTGACTTTC
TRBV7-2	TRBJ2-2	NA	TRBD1	CASSYGQGVGELFF	TGTGCCAGCAGCTACGGACAGGGAGTCGGGGAGCTGTTTTTT
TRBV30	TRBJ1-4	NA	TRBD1	CAWSSDRGYEKLFF	TGTGCCTGGAGTTCGGACAGGGGATATGAAAAACTGTTTTTT
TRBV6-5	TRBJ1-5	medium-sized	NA	CACTGIQPQHF	TGTGCCTGCACGGGAATTCAGCCCCAGCATTTT
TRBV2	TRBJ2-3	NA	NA	CASSEQADTQYF	TGTGCCAGCAGTGAACAGGCAGATACGCAGTATTTT
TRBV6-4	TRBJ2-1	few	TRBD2	CASSDGLAGDYNEQFF	TGTGCCAGCAGTGACGGACTAGCGGGGGATTACAATGAGCAGTTCTTC
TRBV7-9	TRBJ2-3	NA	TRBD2	CASSWGSGVTDTQYF	TGTGCCAGCAGCTGGGGTAGCGGGGTGACAGATACGCAGTATTTT
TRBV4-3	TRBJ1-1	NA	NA	CASSQEAGNTEAFF	TGCGCCAGCAGCCAAGAAGCTGGGAACACTGAAGCTTTCTTT
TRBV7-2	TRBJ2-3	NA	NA	CASSPTGTDTQYF	TGTGCCAGCAGCCCGACGGGGACAGATACGCAGTATTTT
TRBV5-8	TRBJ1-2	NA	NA	CASSLRITVQGKGYTF	TGTGCCAGCAGCTTGAGGATAACCGTTCAGGGGAAGGGCTACACCTTC
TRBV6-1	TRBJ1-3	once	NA	CASSDEGARGNTIYF	TGTGCCAGCAGTGATGAAGGGGCGCGGGGAAACACCATATATTTT
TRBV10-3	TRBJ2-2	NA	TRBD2	CAISEAGGAINGELFF	TGTGCCATCAGTGAGGCGGGGGGGGCCATTAACGGGGAGCTGTTTTTT
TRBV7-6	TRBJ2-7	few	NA	CASSPSSPSYEQYF	TGTGCCAGCAGCCCAAGTAGCCCCTCCTACGAGCAGTACTTC
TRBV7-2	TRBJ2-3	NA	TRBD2	CASSLSGGGSTDTQYF	TGTGCCAGCAGCCTCTCGGGCGGGGGTAGCACAGATACGCAGTATTTT
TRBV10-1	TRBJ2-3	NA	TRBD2	CASSDVRGDTDTQYF	TGCGCCAGCAGTGATGTGCGGGGGGACACAGATACGCAGTATTTT
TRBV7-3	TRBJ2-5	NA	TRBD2	CASSPRGGRETQYF	TGTGCCAGCAGCCCGAGGGGAGGGAGGGAGACCCAGTACTTC
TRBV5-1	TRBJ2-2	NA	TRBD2	CASRGAGGAGELFF	TGCGCCAGCCGTGGTGCGGGAGGGGCCGGGGAGCTGTTTTTT
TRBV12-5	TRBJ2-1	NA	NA	CASGLARWGGALRYNEQFF	TGTGCTAGTGGTTTGGCCAGGTGGGGGGGGGCACTTAGGTACAATGAGCAGTTCTTC
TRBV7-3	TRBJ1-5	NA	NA	CASSPPSQGRIQPQHF	TGTGCCAGCAGCCCTCCCTCGCAGGGCCGTATTCAGCCCCAGCATTTT
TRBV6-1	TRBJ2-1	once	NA	CASSVYNEQFF	TGTGCCAGCAGTGTATACAATGAGCAGTTCTTC
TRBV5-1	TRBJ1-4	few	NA	CASSFSNNEKLFF	TGCGCCAGCAGCTTCTCTAATAATGAAAAACTGTTTTTT
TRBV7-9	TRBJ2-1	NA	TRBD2	CASSSGLAGVNEQFF	TGTGCCAGCAGCTCGGGACTAGCGGGAGTCAATGAGCAGTTCTTC
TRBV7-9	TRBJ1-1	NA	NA	CASSLNQGNTEAFF	TGTGCCAGCAGCTTAAACCAGGGAAACACTGAAGCTTTCTTT
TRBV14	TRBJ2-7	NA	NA	CASSQGSFPMSWEQYF	TGTGCCAGCAGCCAAGGGAGCTTCCCCATGTCGTGGGAGCAGTACTTC
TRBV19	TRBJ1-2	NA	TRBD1	CASKGTDYGYTF	TGTGCCAGTAAGGGGACAGACTATGGCTACACCTTC
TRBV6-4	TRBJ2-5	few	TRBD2	CASSAIAGGLETQYF	TGTGCCAGCAGTGCCATAGCGGGGGGGCTCGAGACCCAGTACTTC
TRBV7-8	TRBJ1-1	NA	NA	CASSLARGAGEAFF	TGTGCCAGCAGCTTAGCGCGGGGGGCGGGTGAAGCTTTCTTT
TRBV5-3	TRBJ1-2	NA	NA	CARSLVGQTVNYGYTF	TGTGCCAGAAGCTTGGTAGGACAGACGGTAAACTATGGCTACACCTTC
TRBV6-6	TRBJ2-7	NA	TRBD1	CASRETGVTHEQYF	TGTGCCAGCAGAGAAACAGGGGTCACCCACGAGCAGTACTTC
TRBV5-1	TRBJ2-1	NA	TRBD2	CASRLAGSSYNEQFF	TGCGCCAGCAGACTAGCGGGTTCCTCCTACAATGAGCAGTTCTTC
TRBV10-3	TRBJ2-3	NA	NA	CAISGPPRGGNADTQYF	TGTGCCATCAGTGGTCCCCCCCGCGGGGGCAACGCAGATACGCAGTATTTT
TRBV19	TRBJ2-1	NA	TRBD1	CASNMTGGEYNEQFF	TGTGCCAGTAACATGACAGGGGGGGAATACAATGAGCAGTTCTTC
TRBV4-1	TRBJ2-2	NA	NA	CASSLKTTTGELFF	TGCGCCAGCAGTCTTAAGACTACGACCGGGGAGCTGTTTTTT
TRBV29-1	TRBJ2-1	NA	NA	CSVESGREQFF	TGCAGCGTTGAGTCAGGTCGTGAGCAGTTCTTC
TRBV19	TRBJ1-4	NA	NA	CATQDRDSQNEKLFF	TGTGCCACCCAGGACCGGGACTCTCAAAATGAAAAACTGTTTTTT
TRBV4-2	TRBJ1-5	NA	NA	CASSQDVRGSGQPQHF	TGTGCCAGCAGCCAAGACGTCAGGGGATCCGGTCAGCCCCAGCATTTT
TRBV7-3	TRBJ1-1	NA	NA	CASSLIRQMNTEAFF	TGTGCCAGCAGCTTAATAAGACAGATGAACACTGAAGCTTTCTTT
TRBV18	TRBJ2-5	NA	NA	CASSPPNSFHPHKETQYF	TGTGCCAGCTCACCACCGAATAGCTTCCATCCCCATAAAGAGACCCAGTACTTC
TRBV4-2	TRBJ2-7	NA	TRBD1	CASSQETGGLYEQYF	TGTGCCAGCAGCCAAGAGACAGGGGGTCTGTACGAGCAGTACTTC
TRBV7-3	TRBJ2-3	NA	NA	CASSLTGTPGTDTQYF	TGTGCCAGCAGCTTAACGGGCACGCCCGGCACAGATACGCAGTATTTT
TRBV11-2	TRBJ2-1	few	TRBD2	CASSLDGEGLHEQFF	TGTGCCAGCAGCTTAGATGGGGAGGGACTTCATGAGCAGTTCTTC
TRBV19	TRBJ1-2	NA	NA	CASSPMVGVYGYTF	TGTGCCAGTAGTCCCATGGTAGGGGTATATGGCTACACCTTC
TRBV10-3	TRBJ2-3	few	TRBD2	CAISESTGGALSGTDTQYF	TGTGCCATCAGTGAGTCGACGGGGGGGGCCCTTAGTGGCACAGATACGCAGTATTTT
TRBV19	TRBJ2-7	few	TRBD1	CASRGTGLYEQYF	TGTGCCAGCAGGGGGACAGGGCTCTACGAGCAGTACTTC
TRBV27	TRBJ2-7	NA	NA	CASTGGNSYEQYF	TGTGCCAGCACAGGGGGGAACTCCTACGAGCAGTACTTC
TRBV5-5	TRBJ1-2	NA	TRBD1	CASSFDRVGYTF	TGTGCCAGCAGCTTTGACAGGGTTGGCTACACCTTC
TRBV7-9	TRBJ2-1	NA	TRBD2	CASSWGLAGGDEQFF	TGTGCCAGCAGCTGGGGACTAGCGGGAGGCGATGAGCAGTTCTTC
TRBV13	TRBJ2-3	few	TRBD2	CASSLGAGAGDTQYF	TGTGCCAGCAGCTTAGGGGCGGGAGCGGGTGATACGCAGTATTTT